The subject of this entry is one T cell receptor (beta chain). This receptor's antigen is unknown. No per-base quality is available; no much larger clone lies one base away. The sample comes from a study of chemoradiotherapy in HPV16-positive cancers (dated by TCRdb to the early 2020s). Regarding the research as a whole: Candidate HPV-specific T-cell clones and common TCR motifs were defined by functional T-cell assays performed on cells from a couple of HPV16-positive patients. The study asked whether T-cell immunity to the HPV oncoproteins E6 and E7 changes during chemoradiotherapy and whether this immunity affects survival. TCR repertoires from some 90 patients with HPV-related cancers were then used to track the candidate HPV-specific TCRs and motifs. The investigation overall reported the following: The functional definition of HPV-specific T cells came from only two HPV16-positive patients, and the survival association was reported for HPV16-positive patients. Expansion of candidate HPV-specific clones and E7-related TCR motifs was observed in the tumor microenvironment during treatment, whereas no such expansion was observed for non-HPV-specific T cells. Improved recurrence-free survival in HPV16-positive patients was associated with expansion of HPV-responsive T cells during chemoradiotherapy.

Repertoires were sampled repeatedly over the course of chemoradiotherapy so that clonal expansion in the tumor microenvironment could be followed. V sheds 0 bases and J sheds 4 bases, leaving 2 bases between their ends. CDR1 is given as MNHNY and CDR2 as SVGAGI, both from the germline V gene (reference sequence). CDR3 length: 12 amino acids, cysteine to phenylalanine. Only CDR3 DNA remains: 36 bases, in frame from the first base. Library method: the immunoSEQ multiplex PCR assay. TCRdb limited this immuneACCESS table to in-frame rearrangements with V and J called. A share of clones is missing; checked studies link under half to unresolved V genes, and the rest is unexplained. The sample records 9,500 to 12,000 clones, about 68% of which are singletons. The ten top clones hold approximately 35% of the sample.

The source of this sequence is a human donor with HPV-associated anogenital cancer. The rearrangement joined TRBV6-6 to TRBJ2-3, with the D segment identity uncertain. Sampling took place from a patient who underwent chemoradiotherapy. DNA sequence: TGTGCCAGCAGTTACTCGTCAGATACGCAGTATTTT. Its amino acids are CASSYSSDTQYF.